A selection of T cell receptor beta chains follows, all from one sample in a study of T cell repertoires in cytomegalovirus infection. Using its own MiXCR run on the reads, TCRdb lists one record per CDR3 protein. The sample holds some 320,000 distinct CDR3 sequences; more than 9% are singletons and the top ten take 3.5% to 4.5%. Sequenced: PBMCs. Every receptor here comes from a human donor in good health (CMV status not recorded). Some clones in this sample may be carry-over from other donors' samples. CDR3s include the opening cysteine and the closing phenylalanine or tryptophan. Each record gives: J gene, V gene, D gene, clone size, CDR3 DNA, CDR3 protein. A D gene is named only where the DNA matches it firmly. Rows may omit the clone size; those that give it use once, few, many or a size class.

>TRBJ2-2|TRBV12-3/TRBV12-4|.|few
TGTGCCAGCAGTTTAGGAGGGATCGGCACCGGGGAGCTGTTTTTT
CASSLGGIGTGELFF
>TRBJ1-1|TRBV7-6|TRBD1|.
TGTGCCAGCAACATGACAGGGGCTATGAACACTGAAGCTTTCTTT
CASNMTGAMNTEAFF
>TRBJ2-5|TRBV7-4|.|few
TGTGCCAGCAGCTCCCCCCTGGCGAGTGAGACCCAGTACTTC
CASSSPLASETQYF
>TRBJ2-2|TRBV11-2|TRBD1|few
TGTGCCAGCAGCTCATCCCCGACAGGGAGTTTCGGGGAGCTGTTTTTT
CASSSSPTGSFGELFF
>TRBJ2-3|TRBV7-2|TRBD2|many
TGTGCCAGCAGCAAACCGGGACTAGCGGTTAGCACAGATACGCAGTATTTT
CASSKPGLAVSTDTQYF
>TRBJ1-5|TRBV7-2|TRBD1|many
TGTGCCAGCACCCGGACAGGGAAAGGGCCCCAGCATTTT
CASTRTGKGPQHF
>TRBJ2-3|TRBV12-3/TRBV12-4|.|.
TGTGCCAGCAGTGCGGGACGCGGGGCAGATACGCAGTATTTT
CASSAGRGADTQYF
>TRBJ2-2|TRBV9|.|.
TGTGCCAGCAGCGGTGGACTCCTGAACACCGGGGAGCTGTTTTTT
CASSGGLLNTGELFF
>TRBJ1-1|TRBV9|.|.
TGTGCCAGCAGCCCGGCAAGGGGCGGGAACACTGAAGCTTTCTTT
CASSPARGGNTEAFF
>TRBJ1-1|TRBV12-5|.|.
TGTGCTAGTGGTTCAGGGTCCCACACTGAAGCTTTCTTT
CASGSGSHTEAFF
>TRBJ1-1|TRBV4-3|TRBD1|many
TGCGCCAGCAGCCAAGATTTCTCGGACAGGGGCAACACTGAAGCTTTCTTT
CASSQDFSDRGNTEAFF
>TRBJ1-2|TRBV6-2/TRBV6-3|.|.
TGTGCCAGCAGTCCGGATGACTATGGCTACACCTTC
CASSPDDYGYTF
>TRBJ2-1|TRBV4-3|TRBD1|many
TGCGCCAGCAGCCAGGAAGGACAGGCTAGCTCCTACAATGAGCAGTTCTTC
CASSQEGQASSYNEQFF
>TRBJ1-5|TRBV10-3|TRBD1|many
TGTGCCATCAGTGAGTCCCGGACAGGGGTCCTCAGTGGGTATCAGCCCCAGCATTTT
CAISESRTGVLSGYQPQHF
>TRBJ1-2|TRBV28|TRBD1|.
TGTGCCAGCAGTTCGGACAGGGTTTGGCATGGCTACACCTTC
CASSSDRVWHGYTF
>TRBJ2-7|TRBV28|TRBD2|.
TGTGCCAGCAGTTTTAGCGGGAGGGCCTCTGAGCAGTACTTC
CASSFSGRASEQYF
>TRBJ2-7|TRBV4-3|TRBD1|many
TGCGCCAGCAGCCAATCTCACTTGGGGACAGGGTCCTCTTATTTTTACGGGCAGTACTTC
CASSQSHLGTGSSYFYGQYF
>TRBJ2-7|TRBV5-1|.|.
TGCGCCAGCACGAGGGGGTACCTCTACGAGCAGTACTTC
CASTRGYLYEQYF
>TRBJ1-4|TRBV7-6|.|many
TGTGCCAGCAGCTTAGAAGCAGGGCTGAGTGAAAAACTGTTTTTT
CASSLEAGLSEKLFF
>TRBJ1-2|TRBV11-2|TRBD1|many
TGTGCCAGCAGCTTAGGGTGGGGACAGTTCGGCGGCTACACCTTC
CASSLGWGQFGGYTF
>TRBJ2-2|TRBV4-2|.|once
TGTGCCAGCAGCCAAGATTCGAACACCGGGGAGCTGTTTTTT
CASSQDSNTGELFF
>TRBJ2-3|TRBV23-1|TRBD2|few
TGCGCCAGCAGTCAATCCCCGGGACGCTCGGCAGCGGGGGGCAGCACAGATACGCAGTATTTT
CASSQSPGRSAAGGSTDTQYF
>TRBJ2-2|TRBV6-6|.|.
TGTGCCAGCAGAAAAACATCGAACACCGGGGAGCTGTTTTTT
CASRKTSNTGELFF
>TRBJ2-7|TRBV4-3|.|.
TGCGCCAGCAGCCAAGCCAAGGGTTACGAGCAGTACTTC
CASSQAKGYEQYF
>TRBJ2-5|TRBV24-1|.|few
TGTGCCACCAGTGAACCCGGAAAGACCCAGTACTTC
CATSEPGKTQYF
>TRBJ2-6|TRBV27|.|.
TGTGCCAGCAGTGCCATACTAACAGGGACTGGGGCCAACGTCCTGACTTTC
CASSAILTGTGANVLTF
>TRBJ1-1|TRBV5-4|.|once
TGTGCCAGCAGCTTGCCACAGACTGAAGCTTTCTTT
CASSLPQTEAFF
>TRBJ2-1|TRBV6-2/TRBV6-3|TRBD2|.
TGTGCCAGCAGTTACTCGAGTCCGGAGCGGGGGGGGCGGAATGAGCAGTTCTTC
CASSYSSPERGGRNEQFF
>TRBJ2-2|TRBV18|.|many
TGTGCCAGCTCATCAGTCGGGAGAATGGGCACCGGGGAGCTGTTTTTT
CASSSVGRMGTGELFF
>TRBJ2-7|TRBV29-1|.|many
TGCAGCGTTGAGGGCCCCTTTGGGGAGCAGTACTTC
CSVEGPFGEQYF
>TRBJ2-3|TRBV19|.|few
TGTGCCAGTACTCGGACAGTGGGCCGTGGCACAGATACGCAGTATTTT
CASTRTVGRGTDTQYF
>TRBJ2-7|TRBV20-1|TRBD2|.
TGCAGTGCTAGAGATCGACTAGCAACGCACGAGCAGTACTTC
CSARDRLATHEQYF
>TRBJ2-1|TRBV28|TRBD2|many
TGTGCCAGCAGTTTTATTTTTGGGGGGACTAGCGGGTACAATGAGCAGTTCTTC
CASSFIFGGTSGYNEQFF
>TRBJ1-4|TRBV29-1|TRBD1|.
TGCAGCGTCCTCGGGACAGGGAATGAAAAACTGTTTTTT
CSVLGTGNEKLFF
>TRBJ1-3|TRBV7-2|TRBD1|many
TGTGCCAGCAGCCCGACAGGGCTGGGAAACACCATATATTTT
CASSPTGLGNTIYF
>TRBJ2-7|TRBV7-2|TRBD2|many
TGTGCCAGCAGCCTAACCGGGGGGATGAGCTCCTACGAGCAGTACTTC
CASSLTGGMSSYEQYF
>TRBJ2-4|TRBV20-1|TRBD2|.
TGCAGTGCTGGACCGGGACTAGCGGGGGGGCTAGCCAAAAACATTCAGTACTTC
CSAGPGLAGGLAKNIQYF